This T cell receptor beta chain was recorded in a study of Graves' ophthalmopathy and Graves' hyperthyroidism (dated by TCRdb to 2016 to 2018). Background on the whole study: Peripheral blood samples were taken at the time of initial diagnosis, before any treatment was given. The independent validation cohort included approximately 19 hyperthyroidism patients plus 17 patients who later progressed from hyperthyroidism to ophthalmopathy. In over 5 hyperthyroidism patients, the T-cell repertoire of thyroid tissue was compared with the T-cell repertoire of blood. Once sampling was done, hyperthyroidism patients were given methimazole at a starting dose of 30 mg daily, while ophthalmopathy patients were given high-dose intravenous methylprednisolone. In total, 135 blood samples were TCR-sequenced: fewer than 50 ophthalmopathy, around 75 hyperthyroidism and roughly 17 hyperthyroidism-to-ophthalmopathy patients. To explore V-J signatures that separate ophthalmopathy from hyperthyroidism, a discovery set of about a hundred patients was enrolled, consisting of more than 40 with ophthalmopathy and fewer than 60 with stable hyperthyroidism. To tell Graves' ophthalmopathy apart from Graves' hyperthyroidism, and to predict which patients would progress to ophthalmopathy, the study relied on TCR beta repertoire signatures.

Broader findings and caveats from the paper: The 13-signature model separated ophthalmopathy from stable hyperthyroidism with around 90% sensitivity and 81% to 82% specificity in cross-validation, and 80%/75% in the test set. Most expanded thyroid clonotypes with frequency above 0.001 were also detected in blood, suggesting blood repertoires may reflect the thyroid immune response. No statistical method was used to predetermine the sample size, and group allocation was not hidden from the investigators. In validation, the model predicted ophthalmopathy progression with about 70% sensitivity and 72% to 80% specificity; about a dozen predicted patients were CT-confirmed with GO in a median of 6.5 months.

Patients with ophthalmopathy had moderately to severely active disease, with a Clinical Activity Score of 3 or more, a NOSPECS grade of 4 or more, and a disease duration of less than 3 months. Patients with other autoimmune diseases, uncontrolled infections, pregnancy or lactation were excluded from the study. Diagnosis was based on clinical symptoms, serum thyroxine, TRAb, thyroid ultrasound and orbital computed tomography. Using Ficoll-Paque density gradient centrifugation, PBMCs were isolated from 10 ml of fresh peripheral blood. Trizol reagent was used to extract the total RNA, and its quality was then checked on an Agilent 2100 Bioanalyzer. This clonotype was seen a handful of times. There is no known antigen for this receptor. There are no base qualities to consult, and no much larger clone falls within one base. TCR beta CDR3 regions were amplified from RNA transcripts for repertoire sequencing. The first round was an RT-PCR using HTBI primers with the Qiagen OneStep RT-PCR kit, and this first round was followed by a second-round multiplex PCR, then size selection and purification. Sequencing of the libraries was carried out on an Illumina HiSeq2000 in paired-end mode with 100 bp reads. The authors' pipeline ran thus. SOAPnuke was used to process the reads, throwing out any read that had adapters, had uncalled bases, had a mean Phred below 15, or lacked an exact constant-primer or identifier match. High-quality paired reads were merged with COPE v1.2.5. Each unique nucleotide sequence was defined as a clonotype, and clonotypes were aligned to IMGT TRB V, D and J references with MiTCR v1.1. Only V-J combinations with frequency above 0.0001 were analysed, covering over 98% of repertoires. For each V-J combination, a TCR clonal expansion and chaos score was defined as F50 clonal expansion divided by the chaos observed in the TCRdist matrix. Features were reduced by Welch's t-statistics and random forest to some 13 V-J combinations, which fed a naive Bayes classifier. Thyroid-blood repertoire similarity was quantified with the Morisita-Horn index. Using fastp at Q25 and MiXCR, TCRdb reprocessed the public reads and kept productive beta chains. Under each unique CDR3 protein, matching rows form one entry showing the most common genes and DNA. Here the V and J calls rest on TCRdb's processing, not on the authors' analysis. The sample table records 300,000 or so distinct CDR3 sequences; 17% of these occur just once. The top ten hold more than 9% of the sample.

Sequenced sample: peripheral blood. This TCR came from an adult man with Graves' ophthalmopathy.

The CDR3 protein sequence reads: CASRRQIGTEAFF. Here is the DNA: TGTGCCAGCAGACGACAGATCGGCACTGAAGCTTTCTTT. The V gene is TRBV6-1 and the J gene is TRBJ1-1, with a tentative D gene TRBD1 over 5 matching bases. From its cysteine to its phenylalanine, the CDR3 spans 13 amino acids. Just CDR3 DNA is preserved here, 39 bases in frame from base 1. CDR1 and CDR2 are read off the germline V gene as MNHNS and SASEGT. Trimming takes 6 bases from V and 4 bases from J, and the germline ends sit 12 bases apart.